Listed below are T cell receptor beta chains from one sample, sequenced in a study of CD8 T cells in ankylosing spondylitis. TCRdb fed the 5' RACE reads into MiXCR, producing one record per CDR3 protein. The repertoire consists of a few hundred thousand distinct CDR3 sequences, with under 8.5% occurring once and the leading ten covering approximately 14%. Specimen: blood, either unsorted or a sorted T cell fraction (not recorded which). The receptors originated from a male donor with ankylosing spondylitis. CDR3s include the opening cysteine and the closing phenylalanine or tryptophan. A D gene is named only where the DNA matches it firmly. Only part of the rows carry a size: once, few, many, or a class if the clone is expanded.

TRBV29-1	few	TRBJ2-5	10	-	CSVDGGAQYF	TGCAGCGTTGACGGGGGCGCCCAGTACTTC
TRBV7-3	few	TRBJ1-1	14	-	CASSSGVSGTRAFF	TGTGCCAGCAGCTCCGGAGTCTCCGGGACAAGGGCTTTCTTT
TRBV2	few	TRBJ2-7	10	-	CASKEGEQYF	TGTGCCAGCAAGGAGGGCGAGCAGTACTTC
TRBV28	many	TRBJ2-1	16	TRBD2	CASSRAGTSVYNEQFF	TGTGCCAGCAGTAGGGCCGGGACTAGCGTATACAATGAGCAGTTCTTC
TRBV5-1	-	TRBJ2-7	16	-	CASSLAGDPHLDEQYF	TGCGCCAGCAGCTTGGCCGGGGACCCGCATCTCGACGAGCAGTACTTC
TRBV12-3/TRBV12-4	few	TRBJ1-4	13	-	CASSFKQNEKLFF	TGTGCCAGCAGTTTTAAACAGAACGAAAAACTGTTTTTT
TRBV6-6	-	TRBJ2-3	11	-	CASRSADTQYF	TGTGCCAGCAGGTCCGCCGATACGCAGTATTTT
TRBV3-1	few	TRBJ2-3	14	-	CASSRTGGKDTQYF	TGTGCCAGCAGCCGAACCGGGGGTAAAGATACGCAGTATTTT
TRBV28	-	TRBJ1-2	14	-	CASMTEGEGYGYTF	TGTGCCAGCATGACAGAGGGTGAGGGCTATGGCTACACCTTC
TRBV5-5	-	TRBJ1-2	12	-	CASSFGDHGYTF	TGTGCCAGCAGCTTCGGGGACCATGGCTACACCTTC
TRBV5-1	many	TRBJ2-3	16	-	CASSLGNYPSTDTQYF	TGCGCCAGCAGCTTGGGAAATTACCCTAGCACAGATACGCAGTATTTT
TRBV5-1	many	TRBJ1-4	14	-	CASSLGQNNEKLFF	TGCGCCAGCAGCTTGGGGCAGAATAATGAAAAACTGTTTTTT
TRBV29-1	few	TRBJ2-7	13	-	CSVEDDLLRRQYF	TGCAGCGTTGAAGATGACTTGCTACGACGGCAGTACTTC
TRBV7-9	-	TRBJ1-1	14	TRBD1	CASRSGIQGAEAFF	TGTGCCAGCAGATCAGGAATACAGGGGGCTGAAGCTTTCTTT
TRBV29-1	few	TRBJ2-5	15	-	CSVPTRHVSLETQYF	TGCAGCGTTCCTACGAGACATGTGTCACTTGAGACCCAGTACTTC
TRBV5-1	few	TRBJ1-1	14	-	CASSLAGSYAEAFF	TGCGCCAGCAGCTTGGCCGGAAGTTACGCTGAAGCTTTCTTT
TRBV10-3	few	TRBJ1-5	13	-	CAISGGDFQPQHF	TGTGCCATCAGTGGAGGCGATTTTCAGCCCCAGCATTTT
TRBV10-3	few	TRBJ2-7	14	TRBD2	CAISRLAGAYEQYF	TGTGCCATCAGTCGACTAGCGGGAGCCTACGAGCAGTACTTC
TRBV6-5	few	TRBJ2-3	10	-	CASRGDTQYF	TGTGCCAGCAGAGGTGATACGCAGTATTTT
TRBV30	few	TRBJ1-3	14	TRBD1	CAWGHRGSGNTIYF	TGTGCCTGGGGACACAGGGGTTCTGGAAACACCATATATTTT
TRBV20-1	few	TRBJ2-5	15	TRBD2	CSARSQRGAPETQYF	TGCAGTGCCAGGTCCCAGCGGGGGGCCCCAGAGACCCAGTACTTC
TRBV24-1	few	TRBJ2-1	18	TRBD1	CATSDRTRTGIRANEQFF	TGTGCCACCAGTGATCGTACCCGGACAGGGATTAGGGCGAATGAGCAGTTCTTC
TRBV11-1	few	TRBJ2-2	14	-	CASSLGVRTGELFF	TGTGCCAGCAGCTTAGGCGTTAGGACCGGGGAGCTGTTTTTT
TRBV6-2/TRBV6-3	-	TRBJ2-7	15	-	CASSPHNPSSYEQYF	TGTGCCAGCAGCCCCCATAATCCCAGCTCCTACGAGCAGTACTTC
TRBV7-2	-	TRBJ1-5	14	-	CASSFRDGNQPQHF	TGTGCCAGCAGCTTCAGGGACGGCAATCAGCCCCAGCATTTT
TRBV5-1	many	TRBJ2-2	13	-	CASSYGVGGELFF	TGCGCCAGCAGCTATGGGGTCGGCGGGGAGCTGTTTTTT
TRBV7-2	many	TRBJ2-3	15	-	CASSETGTRADTQYF	TGTGCCAGCAGCGAGACAGGTACAAGGGCAGATACGCAGTATTTT
TRBV12-3/TRBV12-4	many	TRBJ2-3	13	-	CASSLFGTDTQYF	TGTGCCAGCAGTTTATTTGGCACAGATACGCAGTATTTT
TRBV29-1	-	TRBJ2-3	14	-	CSVRLVWGTDTQYF	TGCAGCGTTCGACTAGTCTGGGGCACAGATACGCAGTATTTT
TRBV5-5	few	TRBJ2-5	13	-	CASSLNSQETQYF	TGTGCCAGCAGCTTGAACAGTCAAGAGACCCAGTACTTC
TRBV5-1	many	TRBJ2-1	16	TRBD2	CASSLASGLADNEQFF	TGCGCCAGCAGCTTGGCATCGGGACTAGCCGACAATGAGCAGTTCTTC